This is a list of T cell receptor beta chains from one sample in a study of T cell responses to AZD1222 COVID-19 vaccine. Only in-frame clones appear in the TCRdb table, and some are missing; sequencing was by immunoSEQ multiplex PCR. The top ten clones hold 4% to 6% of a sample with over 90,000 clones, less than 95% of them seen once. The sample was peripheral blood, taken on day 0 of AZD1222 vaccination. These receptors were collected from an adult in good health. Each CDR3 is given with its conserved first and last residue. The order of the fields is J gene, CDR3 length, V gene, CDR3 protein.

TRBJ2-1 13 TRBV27 CASKTSKYNEQFF
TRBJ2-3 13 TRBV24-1 CATSGQNTDTQYF
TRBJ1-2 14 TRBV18 CASSLNRVDYGYTF
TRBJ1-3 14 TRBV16 CASSQGTAGNTIYF
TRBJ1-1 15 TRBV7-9 CASSLDGQGDTEAFF
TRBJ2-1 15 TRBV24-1 CATSHGGGSVDEQFF
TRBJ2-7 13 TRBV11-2 CASSLGQGTEQYF
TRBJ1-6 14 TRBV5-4 CASSLNRGNSPLHF
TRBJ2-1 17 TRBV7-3 CASSLEVGSGDYNEQFF
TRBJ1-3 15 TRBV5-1 CASSPQGASGNTIYF
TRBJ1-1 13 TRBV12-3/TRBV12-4 CASSPDRRTEAFF
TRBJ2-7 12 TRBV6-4 CASREYPGEQYF
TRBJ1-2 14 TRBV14 CASSQGRGGYGYTF
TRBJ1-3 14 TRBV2 CASREPGRGNTIYF
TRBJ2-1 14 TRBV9 CASSVSGGNNEQFF
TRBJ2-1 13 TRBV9 CASSVGSVNEQFF
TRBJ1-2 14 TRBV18 CASSPGHLNYGYTF
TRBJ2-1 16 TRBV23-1 CASSQWGTGGCHEQFF
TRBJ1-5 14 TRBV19 CASSITYRDQPQHF
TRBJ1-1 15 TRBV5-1 CASSLADRGNTEAFF
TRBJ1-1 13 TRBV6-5 CASSRGRNTEAFF
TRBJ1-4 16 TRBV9 CASSVSVGDRAEKLFF
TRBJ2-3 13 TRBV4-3 CASSQDEGGSEYF
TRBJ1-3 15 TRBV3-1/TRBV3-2 CASSRTGGSGNTIYF
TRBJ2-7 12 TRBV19 CASGRNTYEQYF
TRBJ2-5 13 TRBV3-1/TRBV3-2 CASSQEPARTQYF
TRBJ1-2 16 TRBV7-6 CASSNQVSGTGGGYTF
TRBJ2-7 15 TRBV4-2 CASSQGRAESYEQYF
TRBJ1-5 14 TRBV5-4 CASSPGQGNQPQHF